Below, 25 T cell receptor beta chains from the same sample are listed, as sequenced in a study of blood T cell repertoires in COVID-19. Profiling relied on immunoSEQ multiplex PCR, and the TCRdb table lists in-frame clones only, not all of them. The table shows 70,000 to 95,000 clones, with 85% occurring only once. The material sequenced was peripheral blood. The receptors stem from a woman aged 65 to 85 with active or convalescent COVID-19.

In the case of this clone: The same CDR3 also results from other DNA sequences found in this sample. CDR3 sequence (DNA): TGCGCCAGCAGCGGACAGGGGGGGAACACTGAAGCTTTCTTT. As protein: CASSGQGGNTEAFF. This chain uses TRBV5-1 with TRBJ1-1; 10 bases are shared with TRBD1. Trimming took 4 bases from V and 1 from J; bases not matched to a gene: 1. Germline V gene sequence: CDR1 SGHRS, CDR2 YFSETQ. The CDR3 is made up of 14 amino acids.

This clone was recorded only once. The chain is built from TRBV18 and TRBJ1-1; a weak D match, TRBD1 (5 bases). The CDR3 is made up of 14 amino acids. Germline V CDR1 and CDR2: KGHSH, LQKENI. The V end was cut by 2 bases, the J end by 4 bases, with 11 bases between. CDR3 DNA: TGTGCCAGCTCACCAGTAGGGGTCCCCACTGAAGCTTTCTTT. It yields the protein CASSPVGVPTEAFF.

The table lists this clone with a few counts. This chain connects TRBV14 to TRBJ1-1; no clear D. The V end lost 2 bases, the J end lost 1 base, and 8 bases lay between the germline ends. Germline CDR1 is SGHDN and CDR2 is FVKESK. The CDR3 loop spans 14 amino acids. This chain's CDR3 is CASSQNLRNTEAFF. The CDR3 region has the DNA TGTGCCAGCAGCCAAAATCTGAGGAACACTGAAGCTTTCTTT.

As DNA, the CDR3 is TGCGCCAGCAGCTTCGGGTTCCCCTCCTACGAGCAGTACTTC. The encoded protein is CASSFGFPSYEQYF. This chain links TRBV5-1 with TRBJ2-7; no firm D call. Trimming cost V 2 bases and J 0 bases, with 9 bases left between them. The CDR3 extends over 14 amino acids. Germline loops: CDR1 SGHRS, CDR2 YFSETQ.

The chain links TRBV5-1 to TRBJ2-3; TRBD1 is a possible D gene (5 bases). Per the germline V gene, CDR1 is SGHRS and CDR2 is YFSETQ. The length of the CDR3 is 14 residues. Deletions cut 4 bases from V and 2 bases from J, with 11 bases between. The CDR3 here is CASSPGKPTDTQYF. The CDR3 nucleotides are TGCGCCAGCAGCCCAGGGAAACCCACAGATACGCAGTATTTT.

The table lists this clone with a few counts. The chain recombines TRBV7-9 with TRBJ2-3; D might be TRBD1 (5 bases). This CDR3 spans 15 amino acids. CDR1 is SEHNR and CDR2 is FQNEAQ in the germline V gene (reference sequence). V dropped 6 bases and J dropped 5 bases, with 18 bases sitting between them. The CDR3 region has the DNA TGTGCCAGCAGACCGAAAAGCAGGGTGGGAGATACGCAGTATTTT. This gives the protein CASRPKSRVGDTQYF.

Here the CDR3 DNA reads TGTGCCAGCAGCTTAGCTCTCACCGGGGGGGCTTCTGCAGATACGCAGTATTTT. This gives the protein CASSLALTGGASADTQYF. The chain carries TRBV7-9 and TRBJ2-3, with 8 nucleotides matching TRBD2. The CDR3 consists of 18 residues. CDR1 and CDR2 from the germline V gene are SEHNR and FQNEAQ (reference sequence). V shed 0 bases and J 4 bases; nucleotides not matched to a gene: 12.

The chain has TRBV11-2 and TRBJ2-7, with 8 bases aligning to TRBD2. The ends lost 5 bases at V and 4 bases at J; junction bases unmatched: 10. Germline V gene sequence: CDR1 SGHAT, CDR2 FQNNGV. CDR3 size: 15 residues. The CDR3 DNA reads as TGTGCCAGCAGCGGACCGAGCGGGGGCCTGTACGAGCAGTACTTC. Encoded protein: CASSGPSGGLYEQYF.

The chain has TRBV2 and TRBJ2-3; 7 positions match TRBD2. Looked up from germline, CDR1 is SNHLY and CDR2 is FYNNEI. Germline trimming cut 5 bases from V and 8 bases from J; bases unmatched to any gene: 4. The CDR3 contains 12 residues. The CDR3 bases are TGTGCCAGCAGTCCCTCTAGCGGTACGCAGTATTTT. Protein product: CASSPSSGTQYF.

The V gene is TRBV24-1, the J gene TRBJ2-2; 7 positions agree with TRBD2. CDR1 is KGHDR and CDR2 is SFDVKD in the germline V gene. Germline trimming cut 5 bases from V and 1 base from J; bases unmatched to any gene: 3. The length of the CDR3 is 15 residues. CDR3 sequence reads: CATSVGGLNTGELFF. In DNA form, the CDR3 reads TGTGCCACCAGTGTGGGGGGGTTGAACACCGGGGAGCTGTTTTTT.

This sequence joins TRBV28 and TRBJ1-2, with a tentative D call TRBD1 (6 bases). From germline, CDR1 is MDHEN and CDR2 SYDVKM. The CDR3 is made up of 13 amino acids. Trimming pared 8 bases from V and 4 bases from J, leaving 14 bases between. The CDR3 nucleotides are TGTGCCAGCGATACAGGGTACGGCTATGGCTACACCTTC. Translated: CASDTGYGYGYTF.

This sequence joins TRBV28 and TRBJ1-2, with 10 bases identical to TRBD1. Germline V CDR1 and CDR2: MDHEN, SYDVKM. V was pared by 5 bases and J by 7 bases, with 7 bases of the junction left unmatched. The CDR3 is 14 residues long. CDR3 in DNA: TGTGCCAGCAGTCCTCCGGGACAGGGGCTTGGCTACACCTTC. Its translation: CASSPPGQGLGYTF.

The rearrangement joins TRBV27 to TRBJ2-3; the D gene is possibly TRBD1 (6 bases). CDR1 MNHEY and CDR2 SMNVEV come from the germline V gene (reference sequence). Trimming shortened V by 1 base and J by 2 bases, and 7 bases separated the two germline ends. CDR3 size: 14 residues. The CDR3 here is CASSLWTDTDTQYF. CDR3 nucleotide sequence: TGTGCCAGCAGTTTATGGACAGACACAGATACGCAGTATTTT.

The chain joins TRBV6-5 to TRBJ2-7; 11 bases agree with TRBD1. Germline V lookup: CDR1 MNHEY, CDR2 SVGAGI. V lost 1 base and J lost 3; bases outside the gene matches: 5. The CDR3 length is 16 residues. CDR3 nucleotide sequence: TGTGCCAGCAGTTACTGGAGGACAGGGGGCTACTACGAGCAGTACTTC. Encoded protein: CASSYWRTGGYYEQYF.

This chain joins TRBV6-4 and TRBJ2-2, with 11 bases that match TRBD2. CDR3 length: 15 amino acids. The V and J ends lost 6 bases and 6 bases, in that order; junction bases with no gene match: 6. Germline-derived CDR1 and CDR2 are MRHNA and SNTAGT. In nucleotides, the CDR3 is TGTGCCAGCAGAGCTAGCGGGGGGTCCCCCGGGGAGCTGTTTTTT. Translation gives CASRASGGSPGELFF.

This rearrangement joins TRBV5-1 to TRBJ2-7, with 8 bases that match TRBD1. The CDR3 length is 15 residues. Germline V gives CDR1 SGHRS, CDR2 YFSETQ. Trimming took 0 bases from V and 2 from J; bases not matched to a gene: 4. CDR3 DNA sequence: TGCGCCAGCAGCTTGGTTACAGGGGGGACCTACGAGCAGTACTTC. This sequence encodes CASSLVTGGTYEQYF.

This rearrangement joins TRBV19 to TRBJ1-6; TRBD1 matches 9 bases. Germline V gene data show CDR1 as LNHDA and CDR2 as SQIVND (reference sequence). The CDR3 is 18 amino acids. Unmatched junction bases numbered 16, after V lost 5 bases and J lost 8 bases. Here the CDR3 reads CASSYLPLTGGSDSPLHF. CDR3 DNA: TGTGCCAGTAGTTACCTCCCTTTGACAGGGGGGTCAGATTCACCCCTCCACTTT.

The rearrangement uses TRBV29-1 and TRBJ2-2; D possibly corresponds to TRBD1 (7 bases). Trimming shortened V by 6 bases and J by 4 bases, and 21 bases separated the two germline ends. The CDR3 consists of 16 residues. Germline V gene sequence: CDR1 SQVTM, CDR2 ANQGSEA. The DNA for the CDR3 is TGCAGCGTCGCCCCTCTGGGGACAGCGGGCACCGGGGAGCTGTTTTTT. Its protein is CSVAPLGTAGTGELFF.

The CDR3 spells CASSWQGQPEQFF. CDR3 nucleotides: TGTGCCAGCAGCTGGCAGGGACAGCCTGAGCAGTTCTTC. The chain joins TRBV5-4 to TRBJ2-1; 7 bases fit TRBD1. Unmatched junction bases numbered 6, after V lost 3 bases and J lost 9 bases. Germline loops: CDR1 SGHNT, CDR2 YYREEE (reference sequence). The CDR3 covers 13 residues.

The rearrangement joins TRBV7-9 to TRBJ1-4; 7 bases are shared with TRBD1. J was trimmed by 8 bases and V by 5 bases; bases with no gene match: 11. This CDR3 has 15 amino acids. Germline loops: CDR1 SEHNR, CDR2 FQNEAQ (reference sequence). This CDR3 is CASSRGDRQFEKLFF. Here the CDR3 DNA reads TGTGCCAGCAGCCGCGGGGACAGACAATTCGAAAAACTGTTTTTT.

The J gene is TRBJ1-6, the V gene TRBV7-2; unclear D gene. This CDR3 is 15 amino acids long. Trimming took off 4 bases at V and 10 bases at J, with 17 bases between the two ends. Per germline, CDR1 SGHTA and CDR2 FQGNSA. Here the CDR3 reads CASSSAGVATSPLHF. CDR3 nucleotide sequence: TGTGCCAGCAGCTCCGCAGGTGTGGCCACCTCACCCCTCCACTTT.

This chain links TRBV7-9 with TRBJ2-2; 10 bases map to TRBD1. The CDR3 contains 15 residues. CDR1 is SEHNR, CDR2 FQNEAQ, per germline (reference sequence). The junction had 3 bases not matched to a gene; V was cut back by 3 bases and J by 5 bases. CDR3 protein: CASSLRQGATGELFF. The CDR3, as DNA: TGTGCCAGCAGCTTGAGACAGGGGGCGACCGGGGAGCTGTTTTTT. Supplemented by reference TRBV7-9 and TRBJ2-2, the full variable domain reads DTGVSQNPRHKITKRGQNVTFRCDPISEHNRLYWYRQTLGQGPEFLTYFQNEAQLEKSRLLSDRFSAERPKGSFSTLEIQRTEQGDSAMYLCASSLRQGATGELFFGEGSRLTVL.

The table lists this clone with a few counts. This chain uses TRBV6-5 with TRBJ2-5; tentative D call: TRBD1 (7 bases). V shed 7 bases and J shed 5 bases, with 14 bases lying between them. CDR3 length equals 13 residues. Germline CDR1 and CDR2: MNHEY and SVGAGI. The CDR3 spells CASKKPGGETQYF. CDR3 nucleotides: TGTGCCAGCAAAAAACCAGGGGGGGAGACCCAGTACTTC.

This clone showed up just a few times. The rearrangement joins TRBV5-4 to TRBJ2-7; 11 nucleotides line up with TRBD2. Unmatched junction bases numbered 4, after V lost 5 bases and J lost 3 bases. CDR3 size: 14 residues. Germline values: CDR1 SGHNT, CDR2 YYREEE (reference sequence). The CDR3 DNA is TGTGCCAGCAGAACGGGGACTAGCGGCTACGAGCAGTACTTC. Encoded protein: CASRTGTSGYEQYF.

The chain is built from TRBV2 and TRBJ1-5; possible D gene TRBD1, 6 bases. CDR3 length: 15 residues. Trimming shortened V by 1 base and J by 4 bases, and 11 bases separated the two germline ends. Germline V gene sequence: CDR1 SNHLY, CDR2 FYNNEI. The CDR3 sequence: CASSEETGRNQPQHF. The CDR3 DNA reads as TGTGCCAGCAGTGAAGAAACAGGGCGTAATCAGCCCCAGCATTTT.